This TCR beta chain comes out of a study of blood T cell repertoires in COVID-19. About the study: The origin of the acute and convalescent COVID-19 samples was the United States, Italy and Spain.

J was trimmed by 4 bases and V by 4 bases; bases with no gene match: 7. This CDR3 comprises 15 residues. Germline V lookup: CDR1 LGHNA, CDR2 YSLEER. Two negative PCRs, clearance, or symptom resolution characterized the recovered Cohort 3 donors. Generated by immunoSEQ multiplex PCR, the TCRdb table keeps only in-frame clones and is missing some. The sample consists of about 300,000 clones, 80% to 90% of them appearing once. Specimen: PBMCs or T cells enriched from blood (not recorded which). The TCR originated in a young man who had recovered from COVID-19. The J gene is TRBJ2-1, the V gene TRBV4-3; 7 nucleotides line up with TRBD1. CDR3 coding DNA: TGCGCCAGCAGCCTCCGGGACAGCCATTACAATGAGCAGTTCTTC. Protein product: CASSLRDSHYNEQFF.